This T cell receptor beta chain was sequenced in a study of cytomegalovirus exposure and HLA in healthy donors. Study results and caveats: Data from an earlier analysis indicated that most TCR beta V segments were productive either about 87% or about 30% of the time.

The CDR3 contains 13 residues. V shed 3 bases and J shed 2 bases, with 6 bases lying between them. Germline loops: CDR1 MDHEN, CDR2 SYDVKM. As for this clone: Its antigen remains unknown.

PCR involved 60 Vbeta and 13 Jbeta primers. TCRdb keeps only in-frame clones here, not all; method: immunoSEQ multiplex PCR. Among about 41,000 clones listed, 65% to 85% were seen once. The chain uses TRBV28 and TRBJ2-3, with D maybe TRBD1 (6 bases). The sample was PBMCs. This sequence was found in a man in his forties or fifties in good health and CMV-seronegative. CDR3 loop: CASSLGATDTQYF. Written as DNA, the CDR3 is TGTGCCAGCAGTTTGGGGGCCACAGATACGCAGTATTTT. The full variable domain, with the rest looked up from reference TRBV28 and TRBJ2-3, is DVKVTQSSRYLVKRTGEKVFLECVQDMDHENMFWYRQDPGLGLRLIYFSYDVKMKEKGDIPEGYSVSREKKERFSLILESASTNQTSMYLCASSLGATDTQYFGPGTRLTVL.